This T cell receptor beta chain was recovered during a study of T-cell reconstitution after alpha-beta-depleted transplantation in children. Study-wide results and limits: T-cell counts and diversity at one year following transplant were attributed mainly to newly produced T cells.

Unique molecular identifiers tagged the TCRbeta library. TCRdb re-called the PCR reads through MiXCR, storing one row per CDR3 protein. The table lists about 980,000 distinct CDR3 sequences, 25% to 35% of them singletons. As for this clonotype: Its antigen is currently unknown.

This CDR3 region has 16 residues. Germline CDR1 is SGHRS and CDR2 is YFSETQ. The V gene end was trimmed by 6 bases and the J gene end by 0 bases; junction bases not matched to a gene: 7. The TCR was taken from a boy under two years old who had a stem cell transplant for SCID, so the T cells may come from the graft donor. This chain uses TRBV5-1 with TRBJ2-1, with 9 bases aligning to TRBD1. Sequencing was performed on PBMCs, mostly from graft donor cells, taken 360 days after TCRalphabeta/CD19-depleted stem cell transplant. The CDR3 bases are TGCGCCAGCACCCGGACAGGGGACAGCTCCTACAATGAGCAGTTCTTC. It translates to CASTRTGDSSYNEQFF.